The 8 T cell receptor beta chains below come from one sample, sequenced in a study of CD8 T cells in Susac syndrome. Random-hexamer reverse transcription was applied to roughly 0.5 to 1 ug RNA. MiXCR, run by TCRdb on the immunoSEQ multiplex PCR reads, gives a single entry per CDR3 protein. This sample yields some 140,000 distinct CDR3 sequences, of which just under 95% are seen a single time; approximately 0.18% belongs to the top ten. Material: CD8+ T cells from PBMCs. All receptors derive from a human donor with Susac syndrome.

The chain combines TRBV7-9 with TRBJ2-1; the D gene is possibly TRBD1 (8 bases). V was shortened by 5 bases and J by 6 bases, with 20 bases between the two germline ends. The CDR3 is 16 amino acids. CDR1 SEHNR and CDR2 FQNEAQ come from the germline V gene (reference sequence). For the CDR3, the DNA is TGTGCCAGCAGCATACAGGGGGGGGTCTTAGGCAATGAGCAGTTCTTC. Translation: CASSIQGGVLGNEQFF.

J is TRBJ2-2 and V is TRBV19, with TRBD1 matching over 8 bases. Losses at the gene ends were 4 bases for V and 5 bases for J; bases not matched to a gene: 6. Per the germline V gene, CDR1 is LNHDA and CDR2 is SQIVND (reference sequence). The CDR3 extends over 15 amino acids. The CDR3 region has the DNA TGTGCCAGTAGTACCCAGGGGGCGATGACCGGGGAGCTGTTTTTT. Amino acid sequence: CASSTQGAMTGELFF.

The rearrangement joins TRBV27 to TRBJ2-7; 7 positions agree with TRBD2. The germline V gene has CDR1 MNHEY and CDR2 SMNVEV (reference sequence). CDR3 length: 16 residues. J was trimmed by 4 bases and V by 2 bases; bases with no gene match: 11. In nucleotides, the CDR3 is TGTGCCAGCAGTTTAAGCTTGTGGACTAGTCGTTACGAGCAGTACTTC. As protein: CASSLSLWTSRYEQYF.

For the CDR3, the DNA is TGCAGCGTTGAATGGGACAGGGGTTACGAGCAGTACTTC. It translates to CSVEWDRGYEQYF. The V call is TRBV29-1, the J call TRBJ2-7, with 10 bases lining up with TRBD1. The CDR3 sequence is 13 residues long. The V gene's germline CDR1 is SQVTM and CDR2 ANQGSEA. J lost 4 bases, V lost 2 bases, and 2 bases had no gene match.

The chain links TRBV20-1 to TRBJ2-7; D might be TRBD2 (5 bases). This CDR3 is built from 12 residues. The V end lost 3 bases, the J end lost 0 bases, and 6 bases lay between the germline ends. Germline V gene sequence: CDR1 DFQATT, CDR2 SNEGSKA (reference sequence). The CDR3 region has the DNA TGCAGTGCTAGTAGCGACTCCTACGAGCAGTACTTC. It specifies CSASSDSYEQYF.

V is TRBV20-1 and J is TRBJ2-7, with 8 bases fitting TRBD1. CDR1 is DFQATT, CDR2 SNEGSKA, per germline (reference sequence). This CDR3 comprises 15 residues. The V gene end was trimmed by 0 bases and the J gene end by 9 bases; junction bases not matched to a gene: 13. The CDR3 DNA follows: TGCAGTGCTAGAGATCTAACCGGGACAGGCTTAGGGCAGTACTTC. As protein: CSARDLTGTGLGQYF.

The chain uses TRBV13 and TRBJ2-7; possibly TRBD1 for D (6 bases). This CDR3 region has 12 residues. Trimming took 6 bases from V and 6 from J, leaving 12 bases between them. Per germline, CDR1 PRHDT and CDR2 FYEKMQ (reference sequence). The CDR3: CASRGQSAEQYF. CDR3 DNA: TGTGCCAGCAGAGGACAGTCCGCCGAGCAGTACTTC. The variable domain in full, with the rest retrieved from reference TRBV13 and TRBJ2-7, is AAGVIQSPRHLIKEKRETATLKCYPIPRHDTVYWYQQGPGQDPQFLISFYEKMQSDKGSIPDRFSAQQFSDYHSELNMSSLELGDSALYFCASRGQSAEQYFGPGTRLTVT.

The chain recombines TRBV27 with TRBJ2-2, with D uncertain. V gave up 7 bases and J gave up 6 bases, with 15 bases separating them. CDR1 is MNHEY and CDR2 is SMNVEV in the germline V gene (reference sequence). The CDR3 is 14 amino acids. In DNA form, the CDR3 reads TGTGCCAGCATGTATTGGCAGTCAGCCGGGGAGCTGTTTTTT. This encodes CASMYWQSAGELFF.